The 28 T cell receptor beta chains given below trace back to one sample, sequenced in a study of T cells in Graves' hyperthyroidism and ophthalmopathy (dated 2019 in TCRdb). The method was multiplex PCR. Sequencing was carried out with an Illumina HiSeq 2000. Amplification of TCR beta CDR3 regions was carried out from RNA transcripts. The first round of RT-PCR for the TCR CDR3 was performed with the HTBI primer set and the Qiagen OneStep RT-PCR kit. The public sequencing data were trimmed at Q25 with fastp and processed into clonotypes with MiXCR by TCRdb, which kept only in-frame beta chains. Each CDR3 protein gets just one entry, which takes the most common genes and DNA from the rows behind it. In all, the sample holds around 600,000 distinct CDR3 sequences, and 45% of those were seen once. The ten top clones hold roughly 6.5% of the sample. The sample was peripheral blood or thyroid tissue (not recorded which). These receptors were taken from an adult man with Graves' disease, either hyperthyroidism or ophthalmopathy (not recorded which).

As to this clonotype: Mismatch with germline at one junction end may stem from a read error. J is TRBJ1-1 and V is TRBV10-3; 7 nucleotides line up with TRBD1. The CDR3 sequence is 19 residues long. CDR1 ENHRY and CDR2 SYGVKD come from the germline V gene. CDR3 sequence: CASSSPVKTGWRENTEAFF. The CDR3 coding sequence is TGTGCCAGCAGTTCCCCAGTAAAGACAGGGTGGAGAGAGAACACTGAAGCTTTCTTT.

This clonotype was observed a handful of times. The rearrangement joins TRBV7-9 to TRBJ1-1, with D possibly matching TRBD1 (5 bases). Looked up from germline, CDR1 is SEHNR and CDR2 is FQNEAQ (reference sequence). This CDR3 comprises 17 residues. Trimming pared 4 bases from V and 0 bases from J, leaving 18 bases between. CDR3 bases: TGTGCCAGCAGCTCTCGGGGGTCCCTTTATGTGAACACTGAAGCTTTCTTT. This translates into CASSSRGSLYVNTEAFF.

This chain links TRBV6-1 with TRBJ2-7; no clear D gene. Trimming left V 9 bases short and J 2 bases short, with 14 bases between. The CDR3 loop spans 13 amino acids. CDR1 is MNHNS and CDR2 is SASEGT in the germline V gene. This CDR3 reads CASTSLGAYEQYF. In DNA form, the CDR3 reads TGTGCCAGTACCAGCCTCGGAGCCTACGAGCAGTACTTC.

As regards this clonotype: Compared with germline, one end of the junction differs, possibly owing to a read error. This chain uses TRBV12-3 or TRBV12-4 with TRBJ1-3; D call uncertain. The CDR3 covers 14 residues. DNA of the CDR3: TGTGCCAGCAGCTTAGCCACAAGAGGAAACACCATATATTTT. Its protein is CASSLATRGNTIYF.

This clonotype has only one observation. The CDR3 protein is CASSRLAGGQTEQFF. CDR3 in DNA: TGTGCCAGCAGCCGACTAGCGGGGGGACAAACTGAGCAGTTCTTC. The chain couples TRBV7-6 to TRBJ1-1; 13 bases agree with TRBD2. The end of the DNA is better explained by TRBJ2-1, so the J call may be wrong. The CDR3 runs 15 residues. CDR1 is SGHVS and CDR2 is FNYEAQ in the germline V gene.

The rearrangement links TRBV10-3 to TRBJ2-7, with 10 positions matching TRBD1. The germline gives CDR1 ENHRY, CDR2 SYGVKD. V was pared by 6 bases and J by 3 bases, with 2 bases of the junction left unmatched. The CDR3 extends over 13 amino acids. The CDR3, as DNA: TGTGCCATCAGGGGGACAGGGGACTACGAGCAGTACTTC. Protein sequence: CAIRGTGDYEQYF.

This clonotype was detected many times. The chain employs TRBV5-1 and TRBJ2-7, with a possible D match to TRBD2 (7 bases). The CDR3 consists of 15 residues. Germline CDR1 reads SGHRS; CDR2 reads YFSETQ. Trimming took 0 bases from V and 4 from J, leaving 14 bases between them. The CDR3, as DNA: TGCGCCAGCAGCTTGGAGGAGGGGGGGACGTACGAGCAGTACTTC. Encoded protein: CASSLEEGGTYEQYF.

In regard to this clonotype: At one end, the junction sequence differs from germline, possibly due to a read error. The chain recombines TRBV9 with TRBJ1-2, with TRBD1 matching 7 bases. This CDR3 has 17 residues. The germline V gene has CDR1 SGDLS and CDR2 YYNGEE. Here the CDR3 DNA reads TGTGCCGGCAGCGGTTATCGGGACAGAACTACTAACTATGGCTACACCTTC. Its protein is CAGSGYRDRTTNYGYTF. Looking up the rest from reference TRBV9 and TRBJ1-2 gives the full variable domain: DSGVTQTPKHLITATGQRVTLRCSPRSGDLSVYWYQQSLDQGLQFLIQYYNGEERAKGNILERFSAQQFPDLHSELNLSSLELGDSALYFCAGSGYRDRTTNYGYTFGSGTRLTVV.

The V call is TRBV2, the J call TRBJ1-2; 8 positions match TRBD1. CDR1 is SNHLY and CDR2 is FYNNEI in the germline V gene. This CDR3 is built from 15 residues. The J segment lost 7 bases and the V segment lost 0 bases, leaving 7 bases of the junction unmatched. The CDR3 bases are TGTGCCAGCAGTGAAGCTGGCAGGGGGCGCGGTGGCTACACCTTC. This gives the protein CASSEAGRGRGGYTF.

This clonotype has ten or more counts. The rearrangement uses TRBV7-9 and TRBJ1-1; no clear D gene. V was pared by 2 bases and J by 4 bases, with 11 bases between. The CDR3 spans 14 residues. Germline V gene lookup returns CDR1 SEHNR and CDR2 FQNEAQ (reference sequence). The CDR3, as DNA: TGTGCCAGCAGCTTAAGCCAGGCGGGCACTGAAGCTTTCTTT. It specifies CASSLSQAGTEAFF.

A remark on this clonotype: Being one base from a much bigger clone, this may be a read error. This CDR3 reads CAISEVGVSYEQYF. CDR3 bases: TGTGCCATCAGTGAAGTTGGGGTATCCTACGAGCAGTACTTC. This chain uses TRBV10-3 with TRBJ2-7; unclear D gene. Germline CDR1 ENHRY, CDR2 SYGVKD. V lost 3 bases to trimming and J lost 1 base, with 10 bases between them. The CDR3 extends over 14 amino acids.

The chain joins TRBV6-5 to TRBJ2-7; TRBD2 matches at 10 bases. With 3 bases clipped from V and 1 base from J, the junction kept 6 bases outside the gene matches. This CDR3 is 16 amino acids long. Germline V CDR1 and CDR2: MNHEY, SVGAGI. The CDR3 reads CASSYNLLAGSYEQYF. The DNA for the CDR3 is TGTGCCAGCAGTTATAATTTACTAGCGGGATCCTACGAGCAGTACTTC.

In this sample, this clonotype turned up many times. The chain joins TRBV6-5 to TRBJ1-1, with D uncertain. Germline lookup yields CDR1 MNHEY and CDR2 SVGAGI. V was trimmed by 4 bases and J by 4 bases, leaving 13 bases between them. The CDR3 is 14 amino acids. The CDR3 reads CASSSSRVGTEAFF. CDR3 nucleotide sequence: TGTGCCAGCAGTTCCAGCCGGGTGGGCACTGAAGCTTTCTTT.

The chain has TRBV27 and TRBJ1-5; TRBD1 aligns across 7 bases. Per germline, CDR1 MNHEY and CDR2 SMNVEV (reference sequence). V was clipped by 5 bases and J by 6 bases; unmatched bases: 10. CDR3 length: 15 amino acids. CDR3 in DNA: TGTGCCAGCAGTCCCGCGACAGGGTTTAGTCAGCCCCAGCATTTT. This sequence encodes CASSPATGFSQPQHF.

The rearrangement uses TRBV19 and TRBJ2-6; D tentatively reads TRBD1 or TRBD2 (5 bases each). Germline lookup yields CDR1 LNHDA and CDR2 SQIVND (reference sequence). V lost 5 bases to trimming and J lost 3 bases, with 11 bases between them. This CDR3 has 15 amino acids. CDR3 in DNA: TGTGCCAGTAGTGAATGGGGGTTTGGGGCCAACGTCCTGACTTTC. It encodes CASSEWGFGANVLTF.

The chain combines TRBV9 with TRBJ1-4; D ambiguous. The germline V gene has CDR1 SGDLS and CDR2 YYNGEE. This CDR3 is built from 14 residues. V was trimmed by 3 bases and J by 3 bases, leaving 9 bases between them. The CDR3, as DNA: TGTGCCAGCAGCGGGTGGACTTCTAATGAAAAACTGTTTTTT. Translated, it gives CASSGWTSNEKLFF.

This chain links TRBV15 with TRBJ2-5; TRBD2 matches at 7 bases. This CDR3 comprises 16 residues. V was clipped by 7 bases and J by 5 bases; unmatched bases: 16. Germline assignment: CDR1 LNHNV and CDR2 YYDKDF (reference sequence). The chain's CDR3 is CATNSDLTGGGETQYF. The CDR3 DNA is TGTGCCACCAACAGTGACCTGACCGGGGGAGGGGAGACCCAGTACTTC.

This clonotype was found many times. The chain has TRBV7-9 and TRBJ1-4, with TRBD1 as a possible D gene (5 bases). The germline gives CDR1 SEHNR, CDR2 FQNEAQ (reference sequence). Trimming removed 8 bases at V and 6 bases at J, with 16 bases between. The CDR3 is made up of 14 amino acids. The CDR3, as DNA: TGTGCCAGCCGCGGGGCGGGCCCCTATGAAAAACTGTTTTTT. Amino acids: CASRGAGPYEKLFF.

This chain uses TRBV24-1 with TRBJ2-7; D not certain. Germline CDR1 KGHDR, CDR2 SFDVKD. The CDR3 contains 12 residues. V lost 3 bases and J lost 5, with 7 bases in between. The CDR3 DNA is TGTGCCACCAGTGATGTGGGCAACGAGCAGTACTTC. Translation gives CATSDVGNEQYF.

The chain uses TRBV15 and TRBJ1-6, with 8 bases aligning to TRBD1. J was trimmed by 10 bases and V by 4 bases; bases with no gene match: 6. Germline-derived CDR1 and CDR2 are LNHNV and YYDKDF (reference sequence). The CDR3 has 14 amino acids. The CDR3 DNA is TGTGCCACCAGCAAACAGGGGGTAGGATCACCCCTCCACTTT. Protein product: CATSKQGVGSPLHF.

This clonotype was detected once. The chain couples TRBV29-1 to TRBJ2-5; D might be TRBD1 (5 bases). This CDR3 is 12 amino acids long. Germline V gene lookup returns CDR1 SQVTM and CDR2 ANQGSEA. The V end lost 5 bases, the J end lost 5 bases, and 12 bases lay between the germline ends. This chain's CDR3 is CSVSGMGETQYF. The CDR3, as DNA: TGCAGCGTTTCAGGGATGGGCGAGACCCAGTACTTC.

The chain links TRBV5-6 to TRBJ1-2; D gene uncertain. The V end was cut by 5 bases, the J end by 6 bases, with 17 bases between. This CDR3 is 14 amino acids long. Germline V gene lookup returns CDR1 SGHDT and CDR2 YYEEEE. Here the CDR3 reads CASRIPGDGNGYTF. CDR3 bases: TGTGCCAGCAGGATACCGGGAGACGGCAATGGCTACACCTTC.

The chain links TRBV11-2 to TRBJ1-5; possibly TRBD1 for D (6 bases). The CDR3 loop spans 15 amino acids. Germline lookup yields CDR1 SGHAT and CDR2 FQNNGV. V lost 0 bases and J 6 bases, leaving 12 bases between the germline ends. CDR3 DNA sequence: TGTGCCAGCAGCTTAGATCGGCCAGGGGCTCAGCCCCAGCATTTT. Translating gives CASSLDRPGAQPQHF.

A few counts support this clonotype. This may be a read error: a much more frequent sequence differs by one nucleotide. The V call is TRBV20-1, the J call TRBJ2-5; 8 bases agree with TRBD1. The J segment lost 2 bases and the V segment lost 3 bases, leaving 2 bases of the junction unmatched. CDR3 size: 13 residues. CDR1 and CDR2 from the germline V gene are DFQATT and SNEGSKA (reference sequence). The CDR3 here is CSARDRVQETQYF. In DNA, the CDR3 is TGCAGTGCTAGGGACAGGGTTCAAGAGACCCAGTACTTC.

This clonotype was counted at least ten times. The chain joins TRBV10-3 to TRBJ2-7, with D unclear. The CDR3 is made up of 14 amino acids. Germline values: CDR1 ENHRY, CDR2 SYGVKD. The V end lost 5 bases, the J end lost 7 bases, and 18 bases lay between the germline ends. The CDR3 loop is CAISSSDRSREQYF. The CDR3 nucleotides are TGTGCCATCAGTTCGTCGGACCGCTCAAGGGAGCAGTACTTC.

The chain is built from TRBV29-1 and TRBJ2-7; 9 nucleotides match TRBD1. Germline trimming cut 5 bases from V and 3 bases from J; bases unmatched to any gene: 2. The germline V gene has CDR1 SQVTM and CDR2 ANQGSEA. The CDR3 contains 12 residues. This CDR3 is CSVTTGGYEQYF. The CDR3 DNA follows: TGCAGCGTTACGACAGGGGGCTACGAGCAGTACTTC.

Ten or more counts support this clonotype. The J gene is TRBJ1-1, the V gene TRBV7-6; no clear D. This CDR3 region has 13 residues. V was shortened by 5 bases and J by 3 bases, with 10 bases between the two germline ends. Germline V gene lookup returns CDR1 SGHVS and CDR2 FNYEAQ. As DNA, the CDR3 is TGTGCCAGCAGCGACACGGGGTACACTGAAGCTTTCTTT. This gives the protein CASSDTGYTEAFF.

This clonotype occurred a few times. V gene TRBV7-3 combines with J gene TRBJ1-5; D remains ambiguous. The CDR3 totals 13 residues. Germline CDR1 and CDR2: SGHTA and FQGTGA. V dropped 1 base and J dropped 5 bases, with 6 bases sitting between them. CDR3 region: CASSLRPDQPQHF. Written as DNA, the CDR3 is TGTGCCAGCAGCTTAAGGCCCGATCAGCCCCAGCATTTT.